Sequencing of this T cell receptor beta chain was carried out in a study of blood T cell repertoires in COVID-19. Overall study context: PBMCs, B-cell-depleted T cells, or T cells were the source of the cDNA or gDNA that made up the material.

There are 15 residues in the CDR3. CDR1 is MNHEY, CDR2 SMNVEV, per germline (reference sequence). Trimming removed 7 bases from V and 1 base from J; junction bases left unmatched: 9. Per the original data handling: Using reference gene primer amplification, nucleated cell counts were estimated. Here immunoSEQ multiplex PCR was the method, and the copy in TCRdb shows in-frame clones only, minus some. V and J calls and clone size follow that table, whereas D and trimming were derived from the DNA. The sample carries 130,000 to 150,000 clones, about 87% recorded once. This clonotype originated in a man older than 75 with acute or convalescent COVID-19. The rearrangement uses TRBV27 and TRBJ1-2; 7 bases line up with TRBD1. Sequencing used peripheral blood. The CDR3 is CASMQPGTDNYGYTF. CDR3 in DNA: TGTGCCAGCATGCAACCCGGGACAGATAACTATGGCTACACCTTC.